This T cell receptor (beta chain) is from a study of blood T cell repertoires in COVID-19. Original processing notes: Researchers report that nucleated cell counts were estimated from reference gene primer amplification. TCRdb's copy holds only in-frame clones and misses some; the assay was immunoSEQ multiplex PCR. That table is the source of V, J and clone size, and D and trimming were worked out from the DNA. The sample has approximately 300,000 clones, approximately 90% seen once. This clone was seen repeatedly, ten times or more. V dropped 5 bases and J dropped 6 bases, with 19 bases sitting between them. This CDR3 spans 15 amino acids. Per germline, CDR1 MNHEY and CDR2 SVGAGI.

The chain recombines TRBV6-5 with TRBJ1-1; D perhaps matches TRBD1 (6 bases). Sequencing used PBMCs or T cells enriched from blood (not recorded which). The sequence came from a woman aged 30 to 39 who had recovered from COVID-19. CDR3 amino acids: CASSRPSTGIPEAFF. CDR3 DNA: TGTGCCAGCAGTCGCCCTTCAACAGGGATTCCTGAAGCTTTCTTT.